The clone carrying this TCR beta chain was detected ten times or more. Time point indicated: persistent/refractory GD, antithyroid drugs over 5 years with positive TRAb. PBMC-extracted RNA yielded the TCR library. Diagnosis followed American Thyroid Association guidelines for Graves' disease. This sample is part of a study of regulatory T cells in long-lasting Graves disease. Relying on iRepertoire HTBI primers and Arm-PCR of CDR3 regions, the team built TCR beta libraries. A single record per CDR3 protein comes from TCRdb applying MiXCR to the multiplex PCR reads. The sample gives 430,000 or so distinct CDR3 sequences, roughly a fifth of which show up once; roughly an eighth is in the top ten. V lost 6 bases to trimming and J lost 8 bases, with 13 bases between them. In germline, CDR1 is MNHNS, CDR2 SASEGT. The CDR3 extends over 12 amino acids.

J is TRBJ2-5 and V is TRBV6-1; perhaps TRBD2 as D (5 bases). Here the sequenced sample was peripheral blood mononuclear cells (PBMCs), taken when the disease was refractory, from a patient treated with antithyroid drugs. This clonotype was obtained from a female donor with Graves disease. The CDR3 spells CASSPEEGTQYF. CDR3 nucleotides: TGTGCCAGCAGCCCGGAAGAGGGTACCCAGTACTTC.